This entry lists 20 T cell receptor beta chains sequenced from one sample in a study of T cell responses to AZD1222 COVID-19 vaccine. Profiled with immunoSEQ multiplex PCR; TCRdb holds only in-frame clones, not every one. The repertoire holds 150,000 or so clones, 90% seen once, with approximately 6.3% in the top ten. This specimen was peripheral blood, taken 28 days after the second AZD1222 dose. These receptors came from an adult who received the AZD1222 COVID-19 vaccine.

The V and J genes are TRBV10-2 and TRBJ2-3, with no clear D. The CDR3 has 13 residues. Germline CDR1 reads WSHSY; CDR2 reads SAAADI. V was trimmed by 6 bases and J by 1 base, leaving 8 bases between them. The CDR3 nucleotides are TGCGCCAGCAGGAAAGCAGGCACAGATACGCAGTATTTT. This gives the protein CASRKAGTDTQYF.

This clone came up once. The rearrangement uses TRBV5-8 and TRBJ2-3; 11 bases agree with TRBD2. V shed 4 bases, J shed 6 bases, and the junction held 10 bases outside the gene matches. This CDR3 spans 16 amino acids. The germline V gene has CDR1 SGHTS and CDR2 YDEGEE. The CDR3 loop reads CASSDPRPSGGDTQYF. The DNA for the CDR3 is TGTGCCAGCAGCGATCCCCGCCCTAGCGGGGGGGATACGCAGTATTTT.

The chain couples TRBV4-2 to TRBJ1-3; D is ambiguous. The germline V gene has CDR1 LGHNA and CDR2 YNFKEQ. The CDR3 consists of 14 residues. V was cut by 0 bases and J by 5 bases, with 8 bases left in between. The DNA of the CDR3 is TGTGCCAGCAGCCAAGATCGTGGTAGAAACACCATATATTTT. This gives the protein CASSQDRGRNTIYF.

This clone was observed once. The rearrangement uses TRBV5-1 and TRBJ2-5; 8 bases are a match to TRBD1. The V gene's germline CDR1 is SGHRS and CDR2 YFSETQ. Trimming at V came to 0 bases and at J to 1 base, leaving 5 bases not matched to a gene. The CDR3 consists of 16 residues. CDR3 sequence reads: CASSLALGTGQETQYF. For the CDR3, the DNA is TGCGCCAGCAGCTTGGCTCTTGGGACAGGCCAAGAGACCCAGTACTTC.

The chain recombines TRBV19 with TRBJ2-5; a weak D match, TRBD2 (5 bases). Germline V CDR1 and CDR2: LNHDA, SQIVND (reference sequence). Between the trimmed V and J ends, which lost 4 bases and 7 bases, there was a span of 10 bases. The CDR3 is made up of 12 amino acids. The CDR3 here is CASSTNLATQYF. Here the CDR3 DNA reads TGTGCCAGTAGTACCAATCTAGCGACCCAGTACTTC.

V usage is TRBV5-3 and J usage is TRBJ2-7, with 7 bases fitting TRBD2. TRBV5-3 is identified as an open reading frame with a role that is uncertain. J was trimmed by 5 bases and V by 1 base; bases with no gene match: 12. The CDR3 consists of 16 residues. The CDR3, as DNA: TGTGCCAGAAGCTTGACCCACGGGGGGTATAGAAACGAGCAGTACTTC. Translated: CARSLTHGGYRNEQYF.

This clone was counted once. This chain joins TRBV11-2 and TRBJ1-2; D is unclear. V was pared by 3 bases and J by 4 bases, with 12 bases between. The CDR3 has 14 amino acids. The germline V gene has CDR1 SGHAT and CDR2 FQNNGV. This chain's CDR3 is CASSFTPSGYGYTF. In nucleotides, the CDR3 is TGTGCCAGCAGCTTTACCCCATCGGGCTATGGCTACACCTTC. The whole variable domain, filled in from reference TRBV11-2 and TRBJ1-2, reads EAGVAQSPRYKIIEKRQSVAFWCNPISGHATLYWYQQILGQGPKLLIQFQNNGVVDDSQLPKDRFSAERLKGVDSTLKIQPAKLEDSAVYLCASSFTPSGYGYTFGSGTRLTVV.

The chain uses TRBV10-1 and TRBJ1-2, with D perhaps TRBD1 (6 bases). Trimming removed 0 bases from V and 4 bases from J, with 6 bases in between. CDR1 is WNHNN, CDR2 SYGVQD, per germline (reference sequence). This CDR3 spans 13 amino acids. CDR3 nucleotide sequence: TGCGCCAGCAGTGAGTCACAGGGCTATGGCTACACCTTC. It encodes CASSESQGYGYTF.

This chain joins TRBV9 and TRBJ1-6, with TRBD1 as a possible D gene (6 bases). Germline loops: CDR1 SGDLS, CDR2 YYNGEE. V was pared by 3 bases and J by 7 bases, with 11 bases between. This CDR3 comprises 14 residues. The DNA for the CDR3 is TGTGCCAGCAGCGGGAAGGGGGGGAATTCACCCCTCCACTTT. Amino acids: CASSGKGGNSPLHF. The full variable domain, with the rest looked up from reference TRBV9 and TRBJ1-6, is DSGVTQTPKHLITATGQRVTLRCSPRSGDLSVYWYQQSLDQGLQFLIQYYNGEERAKGNILERFSAQQFPDLHSELNLSSLELGDSALYFCASSGKGGNSPLHFGNGTRLTVT.

The chain couples TRBV10-3 to TRBJ1-3, with D possibly matching TRBD1 (5 bases). The CDR3 has 15 amino acids. The germline V and J ends were trimmed by 10 bases and 4 bases, with 20 bases remaining between them. Germline CDR1 is ENHRY and CDR2 is SYGVKD. The CDR3 coding sequence is TGTGCCAGCACACGGGACCAGCCTTTCGGAAACACCATATATTTT. Protein: CASTRDQPFGNTIYF.

The chain uses TRBV30 and TRBJ2-5; TRBD2 might be the D (7 bases). The V and J ends lost 5 bases and 7 bases respectively, with 14 bases between them. Germline loops: CDR1 GTSNPN, CDR2 SVGIG (reference sequence). The CDR3 is 12 residues long. CDR3 sequence: CAWWGGGGTQYF. In DNA, the CDR3 is TGTGCCTGGTGGGGGGGCGGTGGGACCCAGTACTTC.

V usage is TRBV6-6 and J usage is TRBJ2-1; TRBD2 aligns across 7 bases. Trimming removed 6 bases from V and 8 bases from J; junction bases left unmatched: 4. There are 12 residues in the CDR3. The germline CDR1 and CDR2 sequences are MNHNY and SVGAGI (reference sequence). The CDR3 nucleotides read TGTGCCAGCAGCCAAGGGAGGGATGAGCAGTTCTTC. It translates to CASSQGRDEQFF.

This sequence joins TRBV7-2 and TRBJ2-7; 8 positions match TRBD2. J was trimmed by 2 bases and V by 5 bases; bases with no gene match: 14. The length of the CDR3 is 17 residues. Germline V CDR1 and CDR2: SGHTA, FQGNSA. The CDR3 is CASSPRPTSGGPYEQYF. The CDR3 coding sequence is TGTGCCAGCAGCCCCCGACCCACTAGCGGAGGCCCCTACGAGCAGTACTTC.

The rearrangement joins TRBV4-3 to TRBJ2-3; 12 nucleotides match TRBD2. CDR1 is LGHNA, CDR2 YSLEER, per germline. V trimming: 9 bases; J trimming: 1 base; junction bases outside the gene matches: 11. The length of the CDR3 is 17 residues. CDR3 DNA sequence: TGCGCCAGGCGGACTAGCGGGGCCGTCACTGGCACAGATACGCAGTATTTT. This sequence encodes CARRTSGAVTGTDTQYF.

The V and J genes are TRBV2 and TRBJ1-3; D unclear. Trimming shortened V by 11 bases and J by 4 bases, and 18 bases separated the two germline ends. Germline-derived CDR1 and CDR2 are SNHLY and FYNNEI. The CDR3 runs 14 residues. CDR3 region: CAGRRTAAGNTIYF. The DNA of the CDR3 is TGTGCCGGACGGCGGACGGCAGCCGGAAACACCATATATTTT.

This clone showed up just once. The genes are TRBV5-1 and TRBJ1-2; possible D gene TRBD1, 6 bases. Trimming left V 2 bases short and J 2 bases short, with 10 bases between. The CDR3 has 14 amino acids. Per the germline V gene, CDR1 is SGHRS and CDR2 is YFSETQ. The CDR3 DNA sequence: TGCGCCAGCAGCTTAGGGGGAGAGAACTATGGCTACACCTTC. Amino acids: CASSLGGENYGYTF.

A few counts support this clone. The chain has TRBV7-6 and TRBJ1-6; 7 nucleotides match TRBD1. The CDR3 extends over 17 amino acids. Germline values: CDR1 SGHVS, CDR2 FNYEAQ. Germline trimming cut 1 base from V and 0 bases from J; bases unmatched to any gene: 3. CDR3 in DNA: TGTGCCAGCAGCTTAGAGGGGGCGAGCTCCTATAATTCACCCCTCCACTTT. It yields the protein CASSLEGASSYNSPLHF. Together with reference TRBV7-6 and TRBJ1-6, the CDR3 gives the full variable domain: GAGVSQSPRYKVTKRGQDVALRCDPISGHVSLYWYRQALGQGPEFLTYFNYEAQQDKSGLPNDRFSAERPEGSISTLTIQRTEQRDSAMYRCASSLEGASSYNSPLHFGNGTRLTVT.

The CDR3 sequence is CASKSGINSPEQYF. CDR3 bases: TGTGCCAGCAAGTCCGGGATAAACTCTCCCGAGCAGTACTTC. V gene TRBV6-5 combines with J gene TRBJ2-7, with D possibly being TRBD2 (5 bases). The CDR3 is made up of 14 amino acids. Germline CDR1 MNHEY, CDR2 SVGAGI. Trimming left V 7 bases short and J 6 bases short, with 19 bases between.

The chain carries TRBV7-2 and TRBJ2-3, with 8 bases lining up with TRBD2. Trimming cost V 1 base and J 7 bases; bases outside gene matches: 4. Germline CDR1 is SGHTA and CDR2 is FQGNSA. The length of the CDR3 is 14 residues. The CDR3 DNA sequence: TGTGCCAGCAGCTTAGATACTAGCGGTTATACGCAGTATTTT. It codes for CASSLDTSGYTQYF.

This chain connects TRBV19 to TRBJ2-7; D possibly corresponds to TRBD2 (6 bases). Germline V gene lookup returns CDR1 LNHDA and CDR2 SQIVND (reference sequence). The V gene lost 8 bases and the J gene lost 7 bases, with 15 bases spanning the gap. There are 12 residues in the CDR3. Here the CDR3 reads CASLGGQGEQYF. The CDR3, as DNA: TGTGCCAGTCTAGGAGGGCAGGGTGAGCAGTACTTC.